This entry lists 22 T cell receptor delta chains sequenced from one sample in a study of Vδ1+ human thymocytes (dated by TCRdb to about 2018). Data came from an Illumina MiSeq. RNA extraction was performed with the RNeasy mini kit, and reverse transcription was done with Superscript III. CDR3 amplicons were generated by multiplex PCR with pooled V-gene forward primers and a constant-region reverse primer carrying Illumina adaptor overhangs. After TCRdb called clones again from the public reads with CATT, rows with identical DNA were merged. This sample has more than 25,000 delta-chain clones in its table, and 7.4% of those were observed once. Of the sample, roughly 1% is held by the ten largest clones. The paper as a whole reports these results and caveats: In contrast to oligoclonal peripheral blood repertoires, thymic TRG and TRD repertoires appeared to be highly polyclonal with Gaussian CDR3 length distributions.

The antigens of these receptors remain unknown. Sample: Vdelta1+ gamma-delta thymocytes from the thymus. The cell subset or site label for this specimen denotes: FACS-sorted CD3+ TCRalphabeta- TCRVdelta1+ TCRVdelta2- thymocytes. These receptors came from a girl in the first two years of life who had congenital heart surgery.

The chain employs TRDV1 and TRDJ1, with 9 positions matching TRDD2. CDR3 size: 25 residues. Per germline, CDR1 TSWWSYY and CDR2 QGS. V was clipped by 1 base and J by 0 bases; unmatched bases: 30. The CDR3 protein is CALGERLGLPTSEWLGVLYTDKLIF. The CDR3 region has the DNA TGTGCTCTTGGGGAACGATTAGGCCTTCCTACGTCGGAGTGGCTGGGGGTTTTGTACACCGATAAACTCATCTTT.

This clone was detected a few times. V is TRDV1 and J is TRDJ1; D ambiguous. The V end lost 2 bases, the J end lost 0 bases, and 10 bases lay between the germline ends. Germline CDR1 is TSWWSYY and CDR2 is QGS. The CDR3 contains 15 residues. The CDR3 coding sequence is TGTGCTCTTGGGGAAGAAGGTCCACACACCGATAAACTCATCTTT. Translating gives CALGEEGPHTDKLIF.

The V and J genes are TRDV1 and TRDJ1; 9 positions match TRDD3. There are 15 residues in the CDR3. Germline CDR1 TSWWSYY, CDR2 QGS. J gave up 8 bases and V 3 bases, and 10 bases lay outside the gene matches. This chain's CDR3 is CALGEPGWGMIKLIF. The CDR3 nucleotides are TGTGCTCTTGGGGAGCCCGGCTGGGGGATGATAAAACTCATCTTT.

This clone was seen a handful of times. This chain uses TRDV1 with TRDJ1; D is perhaps TRDD3 (6 bases). Trimming shortened V by 1 base and J by 1 base, and 28 bases separated the two germline ends. Germline V gene data show CDR1 as TSWWSYY and CDR2 as QGS. The CDR3 is made up of 21 amino acids. The DNA of the CDR3 is TGTGCTCTTGGGGAACCGTGGGGAGAGGGGGGACTCGGAATGTGCACCGATAAACTCATCTTT. The encoded protein is CALGEPWGEGGLGMCTDKLIF.

The chain employs TRAV29/DV5 and TRDJ1; perhaps TRDD3 as D (6 bases). Germline-derived CDR1 and CDR2 are NSMFDY and ISSIKDK. V shed 4 bases and J shed 0 bases, with 13 bases lying between them. The CDR3 has 14 residues. CDR3 protein: CAAGRGTDTDKLIF. The CDR3 DNA reads as TGTGCAGCAGGTAGGGGGACAGACACCGATAAACTCATCTTT.

This clone was seen only a few times. Additional DNA sequences in this sample encode the identical CDR3. This chain uses TRDV1 with TRDJ1; 9 positions match TRDD2. The CDR3 consists of 16 residues. V was clipped by 4 bases and J by 8 bases; unmatched bases: 14. Germline CDR1 and CDR2: TSWWSYY and QGS. The CDR3 DNA reads as TGTGCTCTTGGGGGTGCCTTCCTACCCGACTTCGACAAACTCATCTTT. Translation: CALGGAFLPDFDKLIF.

The chain links TRDV2 to TRDJ1, with 12 bases matching TRDD3. J lost 1 base, V lost 0 bases, and 5 bases had no gene match. The CDR3 loop spans 17 amino acids. Germline CDR1 reads GEAIGNYY; CDR2 reads EKD. The CDR3 region has the DNA TGTGCCTGTGACACCTTTACTGGGGGATACAGCACCGATAAACTCATCTTT. It codes for CACDTFTGGYSTDKLIF.

By frequency in the sample, this clone is medium-sized. The chain employs TRDV1 and TRDJ1; D gene uncertain. This CDR3 has 21 residues. Per germline, CDR1 TSWWSYY and CDR2 QGS. Between the trimmed V and J ends, which lost 1 base and 0 bases, there was a span of 27 bases. In DNA form, the CDR3 reads TGTGCTCTTGGGGAACCCATTTCGCCTAAGGGTGATCAGGAGCACACCGATAAACTCATCTTT. Translation: CALGEPISPKGDQEHTDKLIF.

The chain recombines TRDV1 with TRDJ1, with 8 bases matching TRDD3. J lost 7 bases, V lost 4 bases, and 17 bases had no gene match. The CDR3 extends over 17 amino acids. Per germline, CDR1 TSWWSYY and CDR2 QGS. CDR3 sequence: CALGAQIKGYVGPKLIF. The CDR3 DNA reads TGTGCTCTTGGGGCCCAAATCAAGGGATACGTCGGCCCTAAACTCATCTTT.

This clone has only a few counts. V gene TRDV1 combines with J gene TRDJ1; 12 bases are shared with TRDD3. J gave up 3 bases and V 0 bases, and 14 bases lay outside the gene matches. The CDR3 sequence is 20 residues long. Germline CDR1 and CDR2: TSWWSYY and QGS. For the CDR3, the DNA is TGTGCTCTTGGGGAACTAGTTAATCCCTTACTGGGGGATACTGCCGATAAACTCATCTTT. It codes for CALGELVNPLLGDTADKLIF.

This clone appeared a few times. This chain joins TRDV1 and TRDJ1; 8 bases agree with TRDD3. This CDR3 comprises 21 residues. In germline, CDR1 is TSWWSYY, CDR2 QGS. J gave up 4 bases and V 3 bases, and 25 bases lay outside the gene matches. DNA for the CDR3: TGTGCTCTTGGGGAGAGTAGACCCAACCGATGGGGGATCCTCCGATACGATAAACTCATCTTT. Protein product: CALGESRPNRWGILRYDKLIF.

This clone has only a few counts. The chain carries TRDV1 and TRDJ1; the match to TRDD3 covers 12 bases. The CDR3 is 24 amino acids. Germline V gives CDR1 TSWWSYY, CDR2 QGS. Trimming at V came to 0 bases and at J to 0 bases, leaving 23 bases not matched to a gene. CDR3 DNA: TGTGCTCTTGGGGAACTGGCAGAATTATCCTGGGGGATACGAAGACTCTGGTACACCGATAAACTCATCTTT. It is translated as CALGELAELSWGIRRLWYTDKLIF.

There are a few counts of this clone. This specimen includes other DNA sequences encoding the same CDR3. The rearrangement uses TRDV1 and TRDJ1; 12 bases are shared with TRDD3. The CDR3 sequence is 18 residues long. The V segment lost 5 bases and the J segment 7 bases; nucleotides outside the gene matches: 17. Germline CDR1 TSWWSYY, CDR2 QGS. CDR3 region: CALGILGSTGGYRPKLIF. DNA for the CDR3: TGTGCTCTTGGGATACTCGGGAGCACTGGGGGATACAGACCTAAACTCATCTTT.

This clone has just a few counts. This chain links TRDV1 with TRDJ1; the D is unclear. CDR1 is TSWWSYY and CDR2 is QGS in the germline V gene. V lost 0 bases and J lost 3, with 17 bases in between. CDR3 size: 17 residues. DNA of the CDR3: TGTGCTCTTGGGGAACTACCATCCAAAGTACGCCCCGATAAACTCATCTTT. It translates to CALGELPSKVRPDKLIF.

V is TRDV1 and J is TRDJ1; maybe TRDD3 (6 bases). No J gene is reported in TCRdb; it was inferred here by comparing the DNA with germline. With 4 bases removed from V and 3 bases from J, the gap between germline ends came to 18 bases. This CDR3 is built from 16 residues. The germline V gene has CDR1 TSWWSYY and CDR2 QGS. The CDR3 DNA follows: TGTGCTCTTGGGGTGGTTTTCGTACTGGGTTCCGATAAACTCATCTTT. Amino acids: CALGVVFVLGSDKLIF.

The chain has TRDV1 and TRDJ1; 7 bases match TRDD3. Germline lookup yields CDR1 TSWWSYY and CDR2 QGS. The CDR3 covers 20 residues. Unmatched junction bases numbered 16, after V lost 0 bases and J lost 0 bases. In nucleotides, the CDR3 is TGTGCTCTTGGGGAACTAATGCTGACGAGGGATACAAAGTACACCGATAAACTCATCTTT. It encodes CALGELMLTRDTKYTDKLIF.

The gene calls are TRDV1 and TRDJ1, with 8 nucleotides matching TRDD3. The J gene, left out of TCRdb, was set here by checking the DNA against germline. With V trimmed by 2 bases and J by 1 base, 15 bases remained unmatched. There are 19 residues in the CDR3. In germline, CDR1 is TSWWSYY, CDR2 QGS. In nucleotides, the CDR3 is TGTGCTCTTGGGGAAAGACGACTTGGGGATACCCTTCCCACCGATAAACTCATCTTT. This gives the protein CALGERRLGDTLPTDKLIF.

This clone was observed a few times. This chain connects TRDV1 to TRDJ1; 13 bases agree with TRDD3. The trim removed 0 bases at V and 4 bases at J, leaving 23 bases unmatched. The CDR3 is made up of 23 amino acids. The germline gives CDR1 TSWWSYY, CDR2 QGS. CDR3 amino acids: CALGELKTSYRVVLGDTVDKLIF. The CDR3 region has the DNA TGTGCTCTTGGGGAACTCAAAACTTCCTACAGGGTCGTACTGGGGGATACGGTCGATAAACTCATCTTT.

The chain joins TRDV1 to TRDJ1; a possible D gene is TRDD3 (6 bases). Germline V gives CDR1 TSWWSYY, CDR2 QGS. The CDR3 covers 21 residues. V was clipped by 5 bases and J by 0 bases, with 31 bases between them. CDR3 amino acids: CALGPRSVATGRGTYTDKLIF. DNA for the CDR3: TGTGCTCTTGGGCCTCGCTCAGTGGCTACAGGGAGGGGGACGTACACCGATAAACTCATCTTT.

This chain links TRDV1 with TRDJ1, with TRDD3 matching 10 bases. The CDR3 consists of 17 residues. V was clipped by 5 bases and J by 7 bases; unmatched bases: 16. Germline V gene lookup returns CDR1 TSWWSYY and CDR2 QGS. For the CDR3, the DNA is TGTGCTCTTGGGCCCTTCCGCGTATGGGGGATACTGGGTAAACTCATCTTT. Encoded protein: CALGPFRVWGILGKLIF.

The gene calls are TRDV1 and TRDJ1, with D possibly being TRDD3 (6 bases). Trimming stripped 3 bases from V and 4 bases from J, with 15 bases between. The CDR3 is 15 amino acids. Germline loops: CDR1 TSWWSYY, CDR2 QGS. CDR3: CALGEPVGDHDKLIF. CDR3 bases: TGTGCTCTTGGGGAGCCGGTCGGGGATCACGATAAACTCATCTTT.

The chain uses TRDV1 and TRDJ1, with D perhaps matching TRDD2 (5 bases). Here the J gene came from matching the DNA to germline, since TCRdb omits it. CDR1 is TSWWSYY and CDR2 is QGS in the germline V gene. The CDR3 extends over 20 amino acids. V was shortened by 2 bases and J by 0 bases, with 25 bases between the two germline ends. The CDR3 loop reads CALGEGLHKVLSTDTDKLIF. The CDR3 DNA follows: TGTGCTCTTGGGGAAGGCCTTCATAAGGTCCTGTCAACGGACACCGATAAACTCATCTTT.